This entry lists 14 T cell receptor beta chains sequenced from one sample in a study of T cell changes during pregnancy in multiple sclerosis. The protocol was immunoSEQ multiplex PCR, while the TCRdb copy is restricted to in-frame clones and leaves out a portion. The data contain almost 95,000 clones, roughly 90% of them seen just once; the ten biggest clones take up 1.5% to 1.9%. The starting material was peripheral blood, obtained in the first trimester of pregnancy. Receptors were obtained from a female donor with multiple sclerosis, enrolled in a pregnancy study.

The V and J genes are TRBV7-2 and TRBJ1-2; 10 nucleotides line up with TRBD1. This CDR3 has 17 residues. The V and J ends lost 6 bases and 2 bases, in that order; junction bases with no gene match: 12. CDR1 and CDR2 (germline): SGHTA, FQGNSA. The chain's CDR3 is CASSRRQGARSNYGYTF. CDR3 DNA: TGTGCCAGCAGTCGTCGACAGGGGGCAAGGTCCAACTATGGCTACACCTTC.

This chain connects TRBV6-5 to TRBJ2-2, with D possibly being TRBD2 (6 bases). The length of the CDR3 is 15 residues. Germline values: CDR1 MNHEY, CDR2 SVGAGI. V was cut by 8 bases and J by 0 bases, with 13 bases left in between. In DNA, the CDR3 is TGTGCCAGCGGGAGCCTAGCGTCGAACACCGGGGAGCTGTTTTTT. It encodes CASGSLASNTGELFF.

The chain combines TRBV30 with TRBJ1-2; D is undetermined. The CDR3 runs 14 residues. Germline values: CDR1 GTSNPN, CDR2 SVGIG (reference sequence). V was cut by 1 base and J by 2 bases, with 11 bases left in between. The CDR3 reads CAWSEVSENYGYTF. In DNA, the CDR3 is TGTGCCTGGAGTGAGGTCAGCGAAAACTATGGCTACACCTTC.

The chain combines TRBV7-9 with TRBJ2-2, with 7 nucleotides matching TRBD1. Trimming at V came to 10 bases and at J to 6 bases, leaving 5 bases not matched to a gene. The CDR3 runs 12 residues. Germline CDR1 and CDR2: SEHNR and FQNEAQ (reference sequence). The CDR3 DNA is TGTGCCAAGGCGACAGGGTCCGGGGAGCTGTTTTTT. The encoded protein is CAKATGSGELFF.

This chain connects TRBV7-2 to TRBJ1-2; D remains unclear. Germline V lookup: CDR1 SGHTA, CDR2 FQGNSA. The CDR3 consists of 12 residues. The ends were cut back, 5 bases at V and 5 bases at J, with 9 bases in the middle. CDR3 DNA sequence: TGTGCCAGCAGCCCGGACTTGTATGGCTACACCTTC. Protein product: CASSPDLYGYTF.

The chain couples TRBV2 to TRBJ1-4, with a tentative D call TRBD1 (5 bases). The CDR3 totals 17 residues. V was clipped by 7 bases and J by 5 bases, with 23 bases between them. Germline CDR1 SNHLY, CDR2 FYNNEI. CDR3 sequence (DNA): TGTGCCAGCATGGGGCAGGGCCTTGTCCGTCACAATGAAAAACTGTTTTTT. Translated, it gives CASMGQGLVRHNEKLFF.

This chain links TRBV6-1 with TRBJ1-2, with a weak D call TRBD1 (5 bases). The V gene lost 8 bases and the J gene lost 5 bases, with 18 bases spanning the gap. CDR1 and CDR2 from the germline V gene are MNHNS and SASEGT. CDR3 length equals 14 residues. The CDR3 DNA sequence: TGTGCCAGCGGGGGAGGGCCGCCAAAATATGGCTACACCTTC. Protein sequence: CASGGGPPKYGYTF.

This chain connects TRBV29-1 to TRBJ2-3; 12 positions match TRBD2. V shed 4 bases and J 4 bases; nucleotides not matched to a gene: 15. Looked up from germline, CDR1 is SQVTM and CDR2 is ANQGSEA. The CDR3 is made up of 18 amino acids. CDR3 nucleotides: TGCAGCGTTGGTCCACCGCCGGCGACTAGCGGGAGACCAGATACGCAGTATTTT. This gives the protein CSVGPPPATSGRPDTQYF.

This chain joins TRBV7-2 and TRBJ2-2, with TRBD2 matching over 11 bases. The CDR3 is 15 residues long. V shed 4 bases, J shed 6 bases, and the junction held 4 bases outside the gene matches. Germline V gene lookup returns CDR1 SGHTA and CDR2 FQGNSA. This CDR3 is CASSSRLAGSGELFF. The CDR3 DNA is TGTGCCAGCAGCTCTCGACTAGCGGGATCCGGGGAGCTGTTTTTT.

The J gene is TRBJ2-1, the V gene TRBV5-1; 9 bases are shared with TRBD2. The CDR3 spans 15 residues. V lost 3 bases, J lost 9 bases, and 10 bases stayed unmatched. From germline, CDR1 is SGHRS and CDR2 YFSETQ. The CDR3 is CASSWGLALGGEQFF. CDR3 nucleotide sequence: TGCGCCAGCAGCTGGGGACTAGCCCTAGGCGGTGAGCAGTTCTTC. Looking up the rest from reference TRBV5-1 and TRBJ2-1 gives the full variable domain: KAGVTQTPRYLIKTRGQQVTLSCSPISGHRSVSWYQQTPGQGLQFLFEYFSETQRNKGNFPGRFSGRQFSNSRSEMNVSTLELGDSALYLCASSWGLALGGEQFFGPGTRLTVL.

The chain has TRBV7-9 and TRBJ2-7, with D unresolved. The germline V and J ends were trimmed by 5 bases and 10 bases, with 9 bases remaining between them. Germline-derived CDR1 and CDR2 are SEHNR and FQNEAQ (reference sequence). The CDR3 loop spans 10 amino acids. CDR3 protein: CASSADTQYF. CDR3 nucleotide sequence: TGTGCCAGCAGCGCCGACACTCAGTACTTC.

V and J are TRBV19 and TRBJ2-1; TRBD2 aligns across 11 bases. There are 15 residues in the CDR3. V shed 1 base, J shed 8 bases, and the junction held 4 bases outside the gene matches. Germline loops: CDR1 LNHDA, CDR2 SQIVND (reference sequence). CDR3 loop: CASSIGSGRAYEQFF. CDR3 sequence (DNA): TGTGCCAGTAGTATAGGTAGCGGGAGGGCCTATGAGCAGTTCTTC.

CDR3 region: CASSTWASGGSYNEQFF. The CDR3 coding sequence is TGTGCCAGCAGCACTTGGGCTAGCGGGGGATCCTACAATGAGCAGTTCTTC. The chain uses TRBV21-1 and TRBJ2-1; no DNA check was done on the table's D call, TRBD2. TRBV21-1 is termed a pseudogene. The CDR3 runs 17 residues.

The rearrangement uses TRBV30 and TRBJ2-1; the match to TRBD2 covers 12 bases. The length of the CDR3 is 14 residues. V lost 5 bases to trimming and J lost 8 bases; unmatched junction nucleotides: 7. Germline loops: CDR1 GTSNPN, CDR2 SVGIG (reference sequence). The CDR3 here is CAWALLAGGDEQFF. In DNA form, the CDR3 reads TGTGCCTGGGCCCTACTAGCGGGAGGCGATGAGCAGTTCTTC.